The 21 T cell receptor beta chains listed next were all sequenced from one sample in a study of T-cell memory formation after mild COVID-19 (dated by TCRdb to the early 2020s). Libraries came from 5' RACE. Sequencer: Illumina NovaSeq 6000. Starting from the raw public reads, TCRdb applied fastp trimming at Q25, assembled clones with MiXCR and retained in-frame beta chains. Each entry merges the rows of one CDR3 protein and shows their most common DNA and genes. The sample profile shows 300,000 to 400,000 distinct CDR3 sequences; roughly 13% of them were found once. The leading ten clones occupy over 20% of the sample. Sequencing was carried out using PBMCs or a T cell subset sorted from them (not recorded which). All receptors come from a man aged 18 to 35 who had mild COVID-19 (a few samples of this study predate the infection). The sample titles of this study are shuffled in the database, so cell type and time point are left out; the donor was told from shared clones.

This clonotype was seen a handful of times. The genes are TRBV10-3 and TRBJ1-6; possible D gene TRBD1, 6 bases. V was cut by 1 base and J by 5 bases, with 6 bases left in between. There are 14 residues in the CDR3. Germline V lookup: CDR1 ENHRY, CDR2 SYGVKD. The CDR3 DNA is TGTGCCATCAGTGAGTGGGACAATAATTCACCCCTCCACTTT. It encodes CAISEWDNNSPLHF.

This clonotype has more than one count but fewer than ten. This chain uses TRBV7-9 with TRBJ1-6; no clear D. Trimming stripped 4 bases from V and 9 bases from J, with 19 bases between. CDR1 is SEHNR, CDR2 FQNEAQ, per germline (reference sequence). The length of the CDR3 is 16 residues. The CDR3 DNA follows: TGTGCCAGCAGCTCTAGCCAGGACCCGATGAGTTCACCCCTCCACTTT. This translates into CASSSSQDPMSSPLHF.

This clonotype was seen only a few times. CDR3 sequence (DNA): TGCAGCGGGGCCGGGCCTAGCTATGGCTACACCTTC. This translates into CSGAGPSYGYTF. The V gene is TRBV29-1, the J gene TRBJ1-2, with D uncertain. This CDR3 has 12 residues. CDR1 and CDR2 (germline): SQVTM, ANQGSEA. V lost 7 bases and J 4 bases, leaving 13 bases between the germline ends.

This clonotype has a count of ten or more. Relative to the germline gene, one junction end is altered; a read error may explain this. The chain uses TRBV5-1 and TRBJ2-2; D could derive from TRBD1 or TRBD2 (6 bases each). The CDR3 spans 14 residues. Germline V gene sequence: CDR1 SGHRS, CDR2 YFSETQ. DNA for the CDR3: TGCGCCAGCAACTTGGACAGCGGGACCGGGGAGCTGTTTTTT. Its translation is CASNLDSGTGELFF.

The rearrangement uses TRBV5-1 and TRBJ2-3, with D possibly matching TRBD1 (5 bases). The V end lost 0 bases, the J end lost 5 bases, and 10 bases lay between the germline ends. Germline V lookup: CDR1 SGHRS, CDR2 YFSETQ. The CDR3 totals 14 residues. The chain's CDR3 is CASSLVGEVDTQYF. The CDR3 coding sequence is TGCGCCAGCAGCTTGGTAGGGGAAGTAGATACGCAGTATTTT.

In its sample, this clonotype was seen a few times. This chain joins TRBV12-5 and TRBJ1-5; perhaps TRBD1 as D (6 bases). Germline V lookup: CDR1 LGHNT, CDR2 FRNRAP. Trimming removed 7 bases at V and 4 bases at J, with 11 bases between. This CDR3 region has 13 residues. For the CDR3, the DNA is TGTGCTAGTGCAAAAACAGGGAATCAGCCCCAGCATTTT. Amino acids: CASAKTGNQPQHF.

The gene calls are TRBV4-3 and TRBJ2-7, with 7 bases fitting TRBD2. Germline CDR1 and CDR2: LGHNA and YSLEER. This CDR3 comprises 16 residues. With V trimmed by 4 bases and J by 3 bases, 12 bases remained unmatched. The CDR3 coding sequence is TGCGCCAGCAGCCTTTCCTGGGGGGGATCCAACTACGAGCAGTACTTC. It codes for CASSLSWGGSNYEQYF.

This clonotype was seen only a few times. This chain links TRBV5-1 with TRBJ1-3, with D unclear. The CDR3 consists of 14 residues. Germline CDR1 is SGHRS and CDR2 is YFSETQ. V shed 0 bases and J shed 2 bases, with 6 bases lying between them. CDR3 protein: CASSLEGTGNTIYF. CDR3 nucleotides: TGCGCCAGCAGCTTGGAAGGTACTGGAAACACCATATATTTT. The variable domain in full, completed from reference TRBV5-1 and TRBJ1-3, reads KAGVTQTPRYLIKTRGQQVTLSCSPISGHRSVSWYQQTPGQGLQFLFEYFSETQRNKGNFPGRFSGRQFSNSRSEMNVSTLELGDSALYLCASSLEGTGNTIYFGEGSWLTVV.

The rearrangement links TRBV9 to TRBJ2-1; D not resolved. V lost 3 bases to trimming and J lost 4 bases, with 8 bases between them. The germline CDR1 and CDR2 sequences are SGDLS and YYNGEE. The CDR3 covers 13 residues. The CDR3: CASSAQVYNEQFF. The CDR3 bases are TGTGCCAGCAGCGCCCAGGTGTACAATGAGCAGTTCTTC.

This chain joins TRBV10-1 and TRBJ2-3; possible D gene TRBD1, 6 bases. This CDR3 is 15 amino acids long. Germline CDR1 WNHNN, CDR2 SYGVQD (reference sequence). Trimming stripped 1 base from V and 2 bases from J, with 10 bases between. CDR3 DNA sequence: TGCGCCAGCAGTGAGTACAGGGCTGACACAGATACGCAGTATTTT. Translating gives CASSEYRADTDTQYF.

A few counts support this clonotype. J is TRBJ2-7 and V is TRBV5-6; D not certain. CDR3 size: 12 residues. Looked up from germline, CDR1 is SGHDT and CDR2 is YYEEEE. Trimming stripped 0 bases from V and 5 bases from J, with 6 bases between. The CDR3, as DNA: TGTGCCAGCAGCTTGGTTTACCACGAGCAGTACTTC. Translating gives CASSLVYHEQYF.

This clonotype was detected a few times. The DNA of the CDR3 is TGTGCCAGCAGCTTAGGCTCGCGCAGGGAAGGTAATTCACCCCTCCACTTT. Its translation is CASSLGSRREGNSPLHF. The chain carries TRBV7-2 and TRBJ1-6; D is possibly TRBD1 (5 bases). The V gene lost 1 base and the J gene lost 6 bases, with 16 bases spanning the gap. Per the germline V gene, CDR1 is SGHTA and CDR2 is FQGNSA. The CDR3 is 17 residues long.

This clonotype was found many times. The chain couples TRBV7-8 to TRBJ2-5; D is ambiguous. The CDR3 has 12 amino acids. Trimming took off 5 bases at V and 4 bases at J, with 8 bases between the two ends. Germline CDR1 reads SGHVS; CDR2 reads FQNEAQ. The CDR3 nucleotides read TGTGCCAGCAGCGGAGCCCGAGAGACCCAGTACTTC. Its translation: CASSGARETQYF.

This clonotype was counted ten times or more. The CDR3: CASSPFRDRGTGELFF. CDR3 nucleotide sequence: TGTGCCAGCAGCCCCTTCCGGGACAGGGGGACCGGGGAGCTGTTTTTT. V gene TRBV7-9 combines with J gene TRBJ2-2, with 11 bases aligning to TRBD1. CDR1 is SEHNR and CDR2 is FQNEAQ in the germline V gene (reference sequence). Losses at the gene ends were 5 bases for V and 5 bases for J; bases not matched to a gene: 7. The CDR3 consists of 16 residues.

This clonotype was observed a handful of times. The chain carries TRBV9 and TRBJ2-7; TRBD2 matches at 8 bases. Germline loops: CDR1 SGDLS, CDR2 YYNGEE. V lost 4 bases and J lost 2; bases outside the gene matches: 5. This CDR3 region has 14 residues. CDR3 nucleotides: TGTGCCAGCAGCACGGGAGGGCCGACCTACGAGCAGTACTTC. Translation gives CASSTGGPTYEQYF.

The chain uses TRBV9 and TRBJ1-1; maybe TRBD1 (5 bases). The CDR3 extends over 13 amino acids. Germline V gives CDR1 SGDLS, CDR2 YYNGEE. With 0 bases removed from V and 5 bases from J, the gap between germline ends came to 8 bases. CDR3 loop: CASSVGGKTEAFF. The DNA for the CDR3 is TGTGCCAGCAGCGTAGGGGGGAAGACTGAAGCTTTCTTT.

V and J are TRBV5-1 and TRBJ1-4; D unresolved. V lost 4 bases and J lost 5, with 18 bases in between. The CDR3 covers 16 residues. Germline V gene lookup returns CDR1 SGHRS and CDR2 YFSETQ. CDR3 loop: CASSASHTRINEKLFF. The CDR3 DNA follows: TGCGCCAGCAGCGCCTCACACACGAGGATCAATGAAAAACTGTTTTTT.

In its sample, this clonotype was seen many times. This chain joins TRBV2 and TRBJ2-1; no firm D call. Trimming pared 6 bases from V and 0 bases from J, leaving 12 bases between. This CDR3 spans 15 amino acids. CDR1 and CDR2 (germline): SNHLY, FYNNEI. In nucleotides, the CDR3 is TGTGCCAGCAGGGGTGGGTTCCTCTCCTACAATGAGCAGTTCTTC. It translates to CASRGGFLSYNEQFF.

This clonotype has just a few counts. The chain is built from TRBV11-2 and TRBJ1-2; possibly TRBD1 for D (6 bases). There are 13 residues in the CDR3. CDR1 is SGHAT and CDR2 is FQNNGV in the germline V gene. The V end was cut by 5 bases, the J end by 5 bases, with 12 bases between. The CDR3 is CASSEQGHYGYTF. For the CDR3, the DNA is TGTGCCAGCAGCGAACAGGGCCATTATGGCTACACCTTC.

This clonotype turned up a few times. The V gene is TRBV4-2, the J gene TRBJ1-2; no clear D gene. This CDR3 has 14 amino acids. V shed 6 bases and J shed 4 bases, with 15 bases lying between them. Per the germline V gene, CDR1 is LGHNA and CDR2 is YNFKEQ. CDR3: CASRWIGLFYGYTF. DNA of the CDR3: TGTGCCAGCAGATGGATTGGCCTGTTCTATGGCTACACCTTC.

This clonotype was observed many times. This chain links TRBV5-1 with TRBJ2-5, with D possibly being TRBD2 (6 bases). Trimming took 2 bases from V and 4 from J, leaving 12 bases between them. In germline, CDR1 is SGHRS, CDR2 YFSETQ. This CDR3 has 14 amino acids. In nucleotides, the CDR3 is TGCGCCAGCAGCTTCGCGGGGATGGTAGAGACCCAGTACTTC. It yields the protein CASSFAGMVETQYF.